The source of this T cell receptor beta chain is a study of T cells in Graves' hyperthyroidism and ophthalmopathy (dated by TCRdb to the late 2010s). Turning to the overall study: Peripheral blood samples were taken at initial diagnosis, before any treatment was given. The paper describes TCR Vbeta CDR3 sequencing of 120 to 150 peripheral blood samples, made up of 43 ophthalmopathy patients, over 70 hyperthyroidism patients and roughly 17 progressor patients. For training and testing, the 100 or so patients in the discovery cohort were randomly divided in a 7:3 ratio. Once sampling was done, hyperthyroidism patients were given methimazole at a starting dose of 30 mg daily, whereas ophthalmopathy patients were given high-dose intravenous methylprednisolone. To identify TCR V-J signatures that set the groups apart, the researchers used a discovery cohort of 100 patients, made up of around 42 with Graves' ophthalmopathy and some 56 with stable Graves' hyperthyroidism. The study also compared thyroid tissue and blood T-cell repertoires from several Graves' hyperthyroidism patients. Whether ophthalmopathy could be predicted prospectively was tested in an independent validation cohort made up of roughly 19 hyperthyroidism patients plus 17 patients who later progressed to ophthalmopathy.

Clipping removes 2 bases from V and 4 bases from J, with 12 as the unmatched junction base count. In the germline V gene, CDR1 corresponds to KGHDR and CDR2 to SFDVKD. Its CDR3 holds 17 amino acids, cysteine through phenylalanine. Of all the DNA, just the CDR3 is kept, 51 bases in frame from base 1. TCR beta CDR3 regions were amplified from RNA transcripts. For the first round of RT-PCR on the TCR CDR3, the HTBI primer set was used together with the Qiagen OneStep RT-PCR kit. The libraries were constructed in a second round of multiplex PCR and then size-selected and purified. Paired-end sequencing of the libraries was performed with 100 bp reads on an Illumina HiSeq2000. Under the source paper's analysis protocol: SOAPnuke was used to process the raw data, throwing out any read that contained adapters or uncalled bases, had a mean Phred below 15, or lacked an exact constant-primer or identifier match. COPE v1.2.5 was used to merge high-quality paired reads, and clonotypes were defined as unique nucleotide sequences. MiTCR v1.1 was used to align clonotypes to the IMGT TRBV, TRBD and TRBJ reference segments. The analysis included only V-J combinations with a frequency above 0.0001, which together covered 99% to 99.2% of the repertoires. A TCS score was defined as the ratio between F50 (clonal expansion) and ExV (chaos), using BLOSUM62-based TCRdist between CDR3 peptides within each V-J. Welch's t-statistics and random forest reduced 500 to 550 V-J features to some 14, which were used in a naive Bayes classifier (R e1071). Using fastp at Q25 and MiXCR, TCRdb reprocessed the public reads and kept productive beta chains. Each CDR3 protein gets just one entry, which takes the most common genes and DNA from the rows behind it. The V and J calls were not made by the authors but by TCRdb's processing. Counted in this sample were about 360,000 distinct CDR3 sequences; roughly 14% of them appeared once. The top ten clonotypes cover about 20% of the sample.

General findings and caveats noted by the study authors: During validation, the model predicted progression to ophthalmopathy a median of around 6 months ahead of onset, with approximately 70% sensitivity and around 73% specificity. A 13 V-J signature model separated ophthalmopathy from stable hyperthyroidism, with approximately 87% sensitivity and roughly 81% specificity in cross-validation and 80%/75% in testing. Most expanded thyroid clonotypes (frequency above 0.001) were also detected in blood, suggesting blood repertoires may reflect thyroid immune responses. No statistical method was used to set the sample size in advance, and investigators knew the group allocation.

This clonotype was recorded a few times. The antigen this receptor binds is unknown. No base-level quality is on record; no much larger clone is a single base apart. Hyperthyroidism patients were newly diagnosed, with disease duration under 2 months, and aged 18 to 65 years. Any patient with an uncontrolled infection, another autoimmune disease, pregnancy or lactation was excluded. Clinical symptoms, serum thyroxine and TRAb, thyroid ultrasound, and orbital computed tomography formed the basis for the diagnoses. Blood from progressor patients was drawn when they were first diagnosed with hyperthyroidism, before any ophthalmopathy symptoms appeared. PBMCs were isolated from 7.5 to 10 ml of fresh peripheral blood by Ficoll-Paque density gradient centrifugation. Patients classed as progressors first received a Graves' hyperthyroidism diagnosis and then went on to develop ophthalmopathy during follow-up. Total RNA was extracted using Trizol reagent, and RNA quality was assessed on an Agilent 2100 Bioanalyzer.

The source of this sequence is a man aged 25 to 40 with Graves' hyperthyroidism that later progressed to Graves' ophthalmopathy. The chain joins TRBV24-1 to TRBJ2-7; TRBD1 agrees with 8 junctional bases. Sequencing used blood. The DNA sequence reads TGTGCCACCAGTGATTCGAGTAGAGGGACAGGAAAATACGAGCAGTACTTC. Translated, this is CATSDSSRGTGKYEQYF.